One and the same sample provided the 15 T cell receptor beta chains below, sequenced in a study of shared clonotypes between healthy human individuals. Profiled with immunoSEQ multiplex PCR; TCRdb holds only in-frame clones, not every one. The sample carries about 330,000 clones, approximately 74% recorded once. The sample comprised memory CD4+ T cells sorted from blood. The subset: CD45RA-negative fraction. Receptors were obtained from a young man in good health.

The count of this clone is one. The chain is built from TRBV7-3 and TRBJ1-1; no clear D gene. Germline V lookup: CDR1 SGHTA, CDR2 FQGTGA. The CDR3 is made up of 13 amino acids. V lost 5 bases and J lost 4, with 11 bases in between. CDR3 nucleotide sequence: TGTGCCAGCAGCCAGGCCTGGGGCACTGAAGCTTTCTTT. This sequence encodes CASSQAWGTEAFF. The full variable domain, completed using reference TRBV7-3 and TRBJ1-1, is GAGVSQTPSNKVTEKGKYVELRCDPISGHTALYWYRQSLGQGPEFLIYFQGTGAADDSGLPNDRFFAVRPEGSVSTLKIQRTERGDSAVYLCASSQAWGTEAFFGQGTRLTVV.

The rearrangement uses TRBV7-9 and TRBJ2-3, with 12 bases lining up with TRBD2. In germline, CDR1 is SEHNR, CDR2 FQNEAQ (reference sequence). This CDR3 region has 16 residues. V was pared by 3 bases and J by 5 bases, with 6 bases of the junction left unmatched. CDR3 sequence: CASSFRLAGDIDTQYF. The DNA of the CDR3 is TGTGCCAGCAGCTTCAGACTAGCGGGAGACATAGATACGCAGTATTTT. The whole variable domain, remainder taken from reference TRBV7-9 and TRBJ2-3, is DTGVSQNPRHKITKRGQNVTFRCDPISEHNRLYWYRQTLGQGPEFLTYFQNEAQLEKSRLLSDRFSAERPKGSFSTLEIQRTEQGDSAMYLCASSFRLAGDIDTQYFGPGTRLTVL.

This clone was seen many times. The chain carries TRBV18 and TRBJ2-2; D unclear. The CDR3 totals 17 residues. The germline gives CDR1 KGHSH, CDR2 LQKENI. The V end was cut by 4 bases, the J end by 6 bases, with 21 bases between. In DNA, the CDR3 is TGTGCCAGCTCACAGTTCCTCCGAGACACCGGATCCGGGGAGCTGTTTTTT. Amino acids: CASSQFLRDTGSGELFF.

V and J are TRBV15 and TRBJ1-3; TRBD1 might be the D (5 bases). The CDR3 is 16 amino acids. Germline V gene lookup returns CDR1 LNHNV and CDR2 YYDKDF (reference sequence). V was shortened by 0 bases and J by 2 bases, with 11 bases between the two germline ends. CDR3 sequence (DNA): TGTGCCACCAGCAGAGATTGGGGGGGAACTGGAAACACCATATATTTT. Translating it yields CATSRDWGGTGNTIYF.

This clone was detected only a few times. The chain recombines TRBV28 with TRBJ1-2, with TRBD1 identical over 7 bases. V lost 5 bases and J lost 5; bases outside the gene matches: 8. This CDR3 region has 14 residues. The germline gives CDR1 MDHEN, CDR2 SYDVKM. CDR3 bases: TGTGCCAGCAGTCCCGAGGGCAGGGGGTATGGCTACACCTTC. This sequence encodes CASSPEGRGYGYTF.

The V call is TRBV6-5, the J call TRBJ2-7; tentatively, D is TRBD2 (5 bases). Trimming left V 5 bases short and J 0 bases short, with 11 bases between. Germline assignment: CDR1 MNHEY and CDR2 SVGAGI. The CDR3 runs 14 residues. The CDR3 spells CASSRSGSSYEQYF. For the CDR3, the DNA is TGTGCCAGCAGTAGAAGCGGAAGCTCCTACGAGCAGTACTTC.

The chain couples TRBV18 to TRBJ2-3; 7 nucleotides line up with TRBD2. This CDR3 spans 15 amino acids. V lost 3 bases, J lost 4 bases, and 7 bases stayed unmatched. The V gene's germline CDR1 is KGHSH and CDR2 LQKENI. The CDR3 sequence is CASSPPGRAPDTQYF. CDR3 bases: TGTGCCAGCTCACCTCCGGGGAGGGCCCCAGATACGCAGTATTTT.

This sequence joins TRBV14 and TRBJ2-1; 9 bases are a match to TRBD1. The CDR3 sequence is 14 residues long. V was clipped by 7 bases and J by 7 bases; unmatched bases: 8. In germline, CDR1 is SGHDN, CDR2 FVKESK. The CDR3 loop is CASNGQGSGNEQFF. The CDR3 DNA reads as TGTGCCAGCAACGGACAGGGGTCGGGGAATGAGCAGTTCTTC. The whole variable domain, filled in from reference TRBV14 and TRBJ2-1, reads EAGVTQFPSHSVIEKGQTVTLRCDPISGHDNLYWYRRVMGKEIKFLLHFVKESKQDESGMPNNRFLAERTGGTYSTLKVQPAELEDSGVYFCASNGQGSGNEQFFGPGTRLTVL.

This chain uses TRBV7-3 with TRBJ2-1; tentatively, D is TRBD1 or TRBD2 (5 bases each). The CDR3 covers 12 residues. Germline lookup yields CDR1 SGHTA and CDR2 FQGTGA. V lost 4 bases, J lost 12 bases, and 13 bases lay in between. The CDR3 region has the DNA TGTGCCAGCAGCTCTACCGAGGGACCGCAGTTCTTC. It translates to CASSSTEGPQFF.

This chain connects TRBV13 to TRBJ2-7, with D tentatively TRBD2 (7 bases). CDR3 length equals 15 residues. Germline V gene data show CDR1 as PRHDT and CDR2 as FYEKMQ (reference sequence). Trimming removed 5 bases at V and 7 bases at J, with 21 bases between. DNA for the CDR3: TGTGCCAGCAGCCAGGGGCTAGCGGCAAAAATAGAGCAGTACTTC. Protein sequence: CASSQGLAAKIEQYF.

This chain uses TRBV14 with TRBJ1-2; D gene ambiguous. V dropped 7 bases and J dropped 6 bases, with 12 bases sitting between them. The germline V gene encodes CDR1 SGHDN and CDR2 FVKESK. The CDR3 spans 12 residues. DNA for the CDR3: TGTGCCAGCAAAGGAACGAGCCATGGCTACACCTTC. This translates into CASKGTSHGYTF.

This clone came up a few times. As DNA, the CDR3 is TGTGCCAGTAGTATAATGGCAGGTCCTGATCAGCCCCAGCATTTT. This codes for CASSIMAGPDQPQHF. The chain combines TRBV19 with TRBJ1-5; no definite D call. The V gene lost 2 bases and the J gene lost 5 bases, with 13 bases spanning the gap. The CDR3 has 15 residues. The V gene's germline CDR1 is LNHDA and CDR2 SQIVND (reference sequence).

V usage is TRBV6-5 and J usage is TRBJ2-6; D remains unclear. CDR1 MNHEY and CDR2 SVGAGI come from the germline V gene. Trimming removed 11 bases from V and 0 bases from J, with 11 bases in between. The CDR3 has 14 residues. The DNA of the CDR3 is TGTGCCTCAAAACGGGTCTCTGGGGCCAACGTCCTGACTTTC. This translates into CASKRVSGANVLTF.

The rearrangement links TRBV18 to TRBJ1-4, with 7 bases aligning to TRBD1. CDR1 KGHSH and CDR2 LQKENI come from the germline V gene. This CDR3 comprises 17 residues. The V and J ends lost 0 bases and 2 bases, in that order; junction bases with no gene match: 6. This CDR3 reads CASSPPGLGQTNEKLFF. CDR3 nucleotide sequence: TGTGCCAGCTCACCACCGGGTCTGGGACAGACTAATGAAAAACTGTTTTTT.

This clone turned up a few times. The genes are TRBV7-2 and TRBJ1-5; no firm D call. Trimming pared 3 bases from V and 2 bases from J, leaving 2 bases between. Germline CDR1 SGHTA, CDR2 FQGNSA. The CDR3 extends over 12 amino acids. CDR3 bases: TGTGCCAGCAGCTTCGGCAATCAGCCCCAGCATTTT. Residues: CASSFGNQPQHF.